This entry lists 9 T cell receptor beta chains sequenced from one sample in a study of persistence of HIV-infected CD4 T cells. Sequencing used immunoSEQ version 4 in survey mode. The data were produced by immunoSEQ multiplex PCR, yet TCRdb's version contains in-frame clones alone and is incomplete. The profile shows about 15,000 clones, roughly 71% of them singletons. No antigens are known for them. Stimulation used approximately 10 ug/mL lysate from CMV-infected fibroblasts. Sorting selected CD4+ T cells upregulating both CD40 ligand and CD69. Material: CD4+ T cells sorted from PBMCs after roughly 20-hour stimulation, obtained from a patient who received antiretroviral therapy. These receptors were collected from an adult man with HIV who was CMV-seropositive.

The CDR3 reads CASSLQGRTQYF. The CDR3 coding sequence is TGTGCCAGCAGTTTACAGGGCCGGACCCAGTACTTC. The chain is built from TRBV12-3 or TRBV12-4 and TRBJ2-5, with a possible D match to TRBD1 (5 bases). Trimming cost V 2 bases and J 7 bases, with 8 bases left between them. The CDR3 sequence is 12 residues long.

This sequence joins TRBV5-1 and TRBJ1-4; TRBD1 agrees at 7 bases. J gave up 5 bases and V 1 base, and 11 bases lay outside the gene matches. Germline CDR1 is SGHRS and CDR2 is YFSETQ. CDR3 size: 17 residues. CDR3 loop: CASSLMGETGLNEKLFF. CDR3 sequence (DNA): TGCGCCAGCAGCTTGATGGGGGAGACAGGGCTCAATGAAAAACTGTTTTTT.

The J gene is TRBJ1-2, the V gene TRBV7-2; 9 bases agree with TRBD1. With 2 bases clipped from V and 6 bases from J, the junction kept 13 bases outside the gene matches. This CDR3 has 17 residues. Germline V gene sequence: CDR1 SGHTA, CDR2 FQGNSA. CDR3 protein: CASSLMGGPGQGNGYTF. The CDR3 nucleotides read TGTGCCAGCAGCTTAATGGGTGGTCCCGGACAGGGGAATGGCTACACCTTC.

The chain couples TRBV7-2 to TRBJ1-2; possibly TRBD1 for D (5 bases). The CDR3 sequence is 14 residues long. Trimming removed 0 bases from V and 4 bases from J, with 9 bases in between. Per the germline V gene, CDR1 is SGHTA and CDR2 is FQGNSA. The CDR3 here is CASSLADTFYGYTF. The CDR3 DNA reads TGTGCCAGCAGCTTAGCGGACACTTTCTATGGCTACACCTTC. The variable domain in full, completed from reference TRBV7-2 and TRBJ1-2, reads GAGVSQSPSNKVTEKGKDVELRCDPISGHTALYWYRQSLGQGLEFLIYFQGNSAPDKSGLPSDRFSAERTGGSVSTLTIQRTQQEDSAVYLCASSLADTFYGYTFGSGTRLTVV.

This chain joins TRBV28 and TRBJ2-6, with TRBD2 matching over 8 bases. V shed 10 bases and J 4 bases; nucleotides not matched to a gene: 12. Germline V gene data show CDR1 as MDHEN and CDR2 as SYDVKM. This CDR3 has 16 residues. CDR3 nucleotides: TGTGCCATCGCGGCGGGGGGCGTTTACGGGGCCAACGTCCTGACTTTC. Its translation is CAIAAGGVYGANVLTF. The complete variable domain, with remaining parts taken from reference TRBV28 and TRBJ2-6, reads DVKVTQSSRYLVKRTGEKVFLECVQDMDHENMFWYRQDPGLGLRLIYFSYDVKMKEKGDIPEGYSVSREKKERFSLILESASTNQTSMYLCAIAAGGVYGANVLTFGAGSRLTVL.

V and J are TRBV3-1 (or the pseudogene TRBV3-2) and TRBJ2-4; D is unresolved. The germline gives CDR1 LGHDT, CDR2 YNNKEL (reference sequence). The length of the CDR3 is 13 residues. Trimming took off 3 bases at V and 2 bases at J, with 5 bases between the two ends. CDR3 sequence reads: CASSQGTKNIQYF. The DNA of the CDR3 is TGTGCCAGCAGCCAGGGGACCAAAAACATTCAGTACTTC.

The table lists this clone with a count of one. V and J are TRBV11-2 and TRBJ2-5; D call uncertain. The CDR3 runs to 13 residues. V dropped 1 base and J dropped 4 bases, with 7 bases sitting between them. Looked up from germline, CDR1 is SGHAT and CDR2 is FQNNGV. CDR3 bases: TGTGCCAGCAGCTTAGGACGGATAGAGACCCAGTACTTC. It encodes CASSLGRIETQYF. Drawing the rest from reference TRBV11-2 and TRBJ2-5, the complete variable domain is EAGVAQSPRYKIIEKRQSVAFWCNPISGHATLYWYQQILGQGPKLLIQFQNNGVVDDSQLPKDRFSAERLKGVDSTLKIQPAKLEDSAVYLCASSLGRIETQYFGPGTRLLVL.

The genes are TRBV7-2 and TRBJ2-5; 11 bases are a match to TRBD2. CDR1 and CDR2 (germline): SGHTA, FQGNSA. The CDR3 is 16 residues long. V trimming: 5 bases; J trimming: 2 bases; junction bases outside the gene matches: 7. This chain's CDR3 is CASSQGGTSGQETQYF. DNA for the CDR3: TGTGCCAGCAGCCAGGGGGGGACTAGCGGACAAGAGACCCAGTACTTC.

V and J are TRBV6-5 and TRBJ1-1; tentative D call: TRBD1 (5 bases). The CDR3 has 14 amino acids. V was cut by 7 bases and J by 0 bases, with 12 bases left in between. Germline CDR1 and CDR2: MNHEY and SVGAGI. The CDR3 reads CASKAGLVNTEAFF. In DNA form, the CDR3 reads TGTGCCAGCAAAGCGGGGCTAGTGAACACTGAAGCTTTCTTT.